This T cell receptor (beta chain) is drawn from a study of Ad26.COV2.S vaccination and SARS-CoV-2 variants. Sequencing was performed with immunoSEQ multiplex PCR; in TCRdb, only in-frame clones are kept and a portion is missing. The sample has approximately 140,000 clones; about nine tenths are singletons. CDR3 size: 12 residues. Germline V lookup: CDR1 SGHRS, CDR2 YFSETQ. The germline V and J ends were trimmed by 2 bases and 5 bases, with 8 bases remaining between them. About this clone itself: Its antigen is not identified.

Overall study results and limits: Measurements of TCR breadth and depth may have given underestimates of the total T cell responses. Researchers reported similar non-spike TCR breadth in vaccine and placebo recipients.

The starting material was peripheral blood, obtained after recovery from COVID-19. The source is a human donor who had recovered from COVID-19. The rearrangement uses TRBV5-1 and TRBJ2-7, with a weak D call TRBD1 (6 bases). CDR3: CASSLHRDEQYF. Written as DNA, the CDR3 is TGCGCCAGCAGCTTACACAGGGACGAGCAGTACTTC.